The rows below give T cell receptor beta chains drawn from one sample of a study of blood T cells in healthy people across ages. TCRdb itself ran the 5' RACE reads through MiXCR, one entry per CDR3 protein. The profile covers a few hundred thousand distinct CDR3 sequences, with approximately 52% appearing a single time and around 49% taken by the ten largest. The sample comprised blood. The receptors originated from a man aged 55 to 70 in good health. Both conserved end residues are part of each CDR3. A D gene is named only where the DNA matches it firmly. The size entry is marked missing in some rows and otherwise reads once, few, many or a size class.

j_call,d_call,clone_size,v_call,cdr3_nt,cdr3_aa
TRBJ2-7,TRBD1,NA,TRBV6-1,TGTGCCAGCAGCGGGACAGGGGTATTCACCTACGAGCAGTACTTC,CASSGTGVFTYEQYF
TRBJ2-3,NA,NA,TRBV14,TGTGCCAGCAGCCAAGTCTGGAGGGGGGATACGCAGTATTTT,CASSQVWRGDTQYF
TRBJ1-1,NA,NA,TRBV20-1,TGCAGTGCTAGAGGGCAGCCGAACACTGAGGCTTTCTTT,CSARGQPNTEAFF
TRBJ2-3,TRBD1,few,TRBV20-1,TGCAGTGCTAGAGATGGTCAGGGGGCAAATACGCAGTATTTT,CSARDGQGANTQYF
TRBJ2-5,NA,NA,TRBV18,TGTGCCAGCTCACCAGGGTCGACCCAAGCGACCCAGTACTTC,CASSPGSTQATQYF
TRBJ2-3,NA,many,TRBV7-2,TGTGCCAGCAGCTTAGGAGCGACAGATACGCAGTATTTT,CASSLGATDTQYF
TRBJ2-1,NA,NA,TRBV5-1,TGCGCCAGCAGCACAGGGACCAACAATGAGCAGTTCTTC,CASSTGTNNEQFF
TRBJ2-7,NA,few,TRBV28,TGTGCCAGCAGTTTTACAGGTTACTCCTACGAGCAGTACTTC,CASSFTGYSYEQYF
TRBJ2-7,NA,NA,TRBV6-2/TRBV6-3,TGTGCCAGCAGCCCCGGGGGACCCTCCTGGTACTTC,CASSPGGPSWYF
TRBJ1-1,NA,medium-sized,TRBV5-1,TGCGCCAGCAGCTTGGCCGGCAGCATGAACACTGAAGCTTTCTTT,CASSLAGSMNTEAFF
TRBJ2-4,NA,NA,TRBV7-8,TGTGCCAGCAGCTTAGATGCCGGGGGGCAAAACATTCAGTACTTC,CASSLDAGGQNIQYF
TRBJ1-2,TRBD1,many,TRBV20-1,TGCAGTGCGCCCAGGGGGTCTAACTATGGCTACACCTTC,CSAPRGSNYGYTF
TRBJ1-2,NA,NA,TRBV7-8,TGTGCCAGCAGCCCCCGGGGGGGTAGGGACTATGGCTACACCTTC,CASSPRGGRDYGYTF
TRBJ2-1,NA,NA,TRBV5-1,TGCGCCAGCAGTTCCACGGGGGATACAAGCAATGAGCAGTTCTTC,CASSSTGDTSNEQFF
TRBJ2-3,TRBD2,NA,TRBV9,TGTGCCAGCAGCGTAGATCCAGCGGGAGGGGCACTTGTTACGCAGTATTTT,CASSVDPAGGALVTQYF
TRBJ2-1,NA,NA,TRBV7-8,TGTGCCAGCAGCTTAGCGCGGGCCTGGGTAGATAGTAGGCAGTTCTTC,CASSLARAWVDSRQFF
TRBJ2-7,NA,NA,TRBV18,TGTGCCAGCTCACCACCCCGAGCGGCGAACAATGAGCAGTACTTC,CASSPPRAANNEQYF
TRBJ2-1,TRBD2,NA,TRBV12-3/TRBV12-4,TGTGCCAGCAGTCAACTAGCGGGAGGGCCTCACAATGAGCAGTTCTTC,CASSQLAGGPHNEQFF
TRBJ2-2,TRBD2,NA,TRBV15,TGTGCCACCAGCAGAGATCGCACGGGACTAGCGGGGGCCTACACCGGGGAGCTGTTTTTT,CATSRDRTGLAGAYTGELFF
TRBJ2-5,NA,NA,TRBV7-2,TGTGCCAGCAGCTCGCGGAGTAGGGGGAGAGAGACCCAGTACTTC,CASSSRSRGRETQYF
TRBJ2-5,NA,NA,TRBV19,TGTGCCAGTAGTAAAGAGACAGACCAAGAGACCCAGTACTTC,CASSKETDQETQYF
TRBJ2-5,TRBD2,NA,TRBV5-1,TGCGCCAGCAGCTTGGTCGGGAGGGCCAAAGAGACCCAGTACTTC,CASSLVGRAKETQYF
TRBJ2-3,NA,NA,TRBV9,TGTGCCAGCAGCGCCGCTCAGGATACGCAGTATTTT,CASSAAQDTQYF
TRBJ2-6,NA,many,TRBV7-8,TGTGCCAGCAGCTCTTGGTCCAACGTCCTGACTTTC,CASSSWSNVLTF
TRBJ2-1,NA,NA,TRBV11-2,TGTGCCAGCAGCATAAGGGACTCAAGCTCCTACAATGAGCAGTTCTTC,CASSIRDSSSYNEQFF
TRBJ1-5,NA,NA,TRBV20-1,TGCAGTGCTATGGGGGGGATAGGTGGCGGCAATCAGCCCCAGCATTTT,CSAMGGIGGGNQPQHF
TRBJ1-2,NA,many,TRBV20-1,TGCAGTGCCCCCGAACAGGGAATGGAGAGCTACACCTTC,CSAPEQGMESYTF
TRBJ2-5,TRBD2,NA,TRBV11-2,TGTGCCAGCAGCTTCGCTACGGGGGGGGTGGAGACCCTGTACTTC,CASSFATGGVETLYF
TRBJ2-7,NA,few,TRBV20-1,TGCAGTGCTAGGGCGGACTTAGTAGTCTACGAGCAGTACTTC,CSARADLVVYEQYF